What follows is one T cell receptor beta chain and its context. This entry comes from a study of T cell responses to AZD1222 COVID-19 vaccine. Germline V gene data show CDR1 as MNHNY and CDR2 as SVGAGI (reference sequence). This CDR3 region has 14 residues. J lost 3 bases, V lost 2 bases, and 3 bases had no gene match. Some clones are missing from TCRdb's copy, which holds only in-frame ones; the method was immunoSEQ multiplex PCR. This table has more than 50,000 clones, around 90% appearing once. The sample here was peripheral blood, taken on day 0 of AZD1222 vaccination. The TCR originated in an adult in good health. The chain recombines TRBV6-6 with TRBJ2-7; 8 bases are a match to TRBD1. The CDR3 nucleotides are TGTGCCAGCAGTTACCCGGGACAGGTCTACGAGCAGTACTTC. As protein: CASSYPGQVYEQYF.